This T cell receptor beta chain was sequenced in a study of blood T cells in healthy people across ages. The V end lost 5 bases, the J end lost 0 bases, and 13 bases lay between the germline ends. Germline assignment: CDR1 LNHNV and CDR2 YYDKDF (reference sequence). The CDR3 length is 15 residues. Healthy Russian Caucasian donors spanned ages roughly 6 to 100 years. Regarding this clonotype: What it recognizes is unknown.

Study-wide results and limits: Roughly linear age-related decline in beta diversity appeared, significant by age 40. Naive CD4+ cell counts and diversity both ran higher in long-lived than in aged donors.

The use of a sample-barcoded 5' primer and a J-beta primer mix characterized a second PCR of roughly 6 to 11 cycles. TCRdb re-derived calls from the 5' RACE reads in MiXCR, one entry per CDR3 protein. The table includes roughly 1,300,000 distinct CDR3 sequences, around 59% detected once. Material for sequencing was blood. This clonotype was sampled from a man younger than 35 in good health. V gene TRBV15 combines with J gene TRBJ1-1; the D gene is possibly TRBD1 (5 bases). CDR3 DNA sequence: TGTGCCACCAGCCCCGTCGCGACAGTGAACACTGAAGCTTTCTTT. The encoded protein is CATSPVATVNTEAFF.